A single sample is the source of the 25 T cell receptor beta chains below, sequenced in a study of blood T cell repertoires in COVID-19 (TCRdb year 2020). The library was obtained by the immunoSEQ multiplex PCR assay. Not all clones reach the TCRdb copy of this immuneACCESS table, which keeps in-frame sequences only. Checked studies attribute under half of the gap to unresolved V genes and leave the rest unexplained. The sample records about 260,000 clones, roughly four fifths of which are singletons. The ten biggest clones cover about 2% of the sample. The specimen was peripheral blood. These receptors all come from a woman older than 75 with acute or convalescent COVID-19.

This rearrangement joins TRBV14 to TRBJ2-7; tentative D call: TRBD1 (6 bases). V lost 4 bases and J 4 bases, leaving 17 bases between the germline ends. CDR1 and CDR2 from the germline V gene are SGHDN and FVKESK. CDR3 length: 15 residues. The CDR3 loop reads CASSRQSGARYEQYF. In DNA form, the CDR3 reads TGTGCCAGCAGCCGACAATCAGGGGCACGATACGAGCAGTACTTC.

This sequence joins TRBV3-1 (or the pseudogene TRBV3-2) and TRBJ2-3, with 9 bases aligning to TRBD1. V was clipped by 2 bases and J by 4 bases; unmatched bases: 7. CDR1 LGHDT and CDR2 YNNKEL come from the germline V gene (reference sequence). The CDR3 totals 16 residues. Written as DNA, the CDR3 is TGTGCCAGCAGCCAATTTTGGACAGGGGTCCCAGATACGCAGTATTTT. Translated: CASSQFWTGVPDTQYF.

This chain links TRBV4-3 with TRBJ1-2; no reliable D call. The CDR3 covers 18 residues. Trimming pared 1 base from V and 0 bases from J, leaving 18 bases between. From germline, CDR1 is LGHNA and CDR2 YSLEER. In DNA, the CDR3 is TGCGCCAGCAGCCAAGTCTACTTACCGGGGAAAGCTAACTATGGCTACACCTTC. This translates into CASSQVYLPGKANYGYTF.

The V gene is TRBV21-1, the J gene TRBJ2-3; no DNA check was done on the table's D call, TRBD2. TRBV21-1 is marked as a pseudogene. CDR3 length: 17 amino acids. The CDR3 sequence: CASRKRGRAGVTDTQYF. The CDR3 bases are TGTGCCAGCAGGAAAAGGGGCAGGGCGGGAGTGACAGATACGCAGTATTTT.

The chain links TRBV6-5 to TRBJ1-2; TRBD1 might be the D (6 bases). CDR3 length: 11 residues. Trimming cost V 9 bases and J 4 bases, with 9 bases left between them. Germline V gene sequence: CDR1 MNHEY, CDR2 SVGAGI. Written as DNA, the CDR3 is TGTGCCAGTGACAGGAGCTATGGCTACACCTTC. Translating it yields CASDRSYGYTF.

The chain joins TRBV28 to TRBJ1-2, with 9 bases matching TRBD1. The germline V gene encodes CDR1 MDHEN and CDR2 SYDVKM. V was clipped by 9 bases and J by 4 bases; unmatched bases: 6. This CDR3 contains 13 residues. This CDR3 reads CASDRGTSYGYTF. CDR3 nucleotides: TGTGCCAGTGACAGGGGGACGTCCTATGGCTACACCTTC.

The gene calls are TRBV2 and TRBJ1-6, with D perhaps TRBD1 (5 bases). The germline V gene has CDR1 SNHLY and CDR2 FYNNEI. Trimming took off 5 bases at V and 9 bases at J, with 17 bases between the two ends. CDR3 size: 15 residues. CDR3 region: CASSQNQGTGSPLHF. The CDR3 nucleotides read TGTGCCAGCAGTCAAAACCAGGGTACCGGTTCACCCCTCCACTTT.

J is TRBJ2-3 and V is TRBV10-2; D is possibly TRBD1 (7 bases). With 7 bases removed from V and 1 base from J, the gap between germline ends came to 18 bases. From germline, CDR1 is WSHSY and CDR2 SAAADI. CDR3 size: 16 residues. The CDR3 bases are TGCGCCAGCAAGAGGACAGGAGGGCTCGGCACAGATACGCAGTATTTT. Amino acids: CASKRTGGLGTDTQYF.

The chain has TRBV5-6 and TRBJ2-1; 13 bases fit TRBD2. V lost 4 bases and J lost 11; bases outside the gene matches: 9. Germline values: CDR1 SGHDT, CDR2 YYEEEE. The CDR3 loop spans 15 amino acids. CDR3 bases: TGTGCCAGCAGCCTATCGAGACTAGCGGGAGGAAAGCAGTTCTTC. This translates into CASSLSRLAGGKQFF. The variable domain in full, completed from reference TRBV5-6 and TRBJ2-1, reads DAGVTQSPTHLIKTRGQQVTLRCSPKSGHDTVSWYQQALGQGPQFIFQYYEEEERQRGNFPDRFSGHQFPNYSSELNVNALLLGDSALYLCASSLSRLAGGKQFFGPGTRLTVL.

The rearrangement joins TRBV7-2 to TRBJ1-5, with 8 bases that match TRBD1. The length of the CDR3 is 16 residues. V was clipped by 1 base and J by 4 bases; unmatched bases: 6. Germline V CDR1 and CDR2: SGHTA, FQGNSA. The chain's CDR3 is CASSLVGTGSNQPQHF. The CDR3 DNA follows: TGTGCCAGCAGCTTAGTAGGGACAGGATCTAATCAGCCCCAGCATTTT. Drawing the rest from reference TRBV7-2 and TRBJ1-5, the complete variable domain is GAGVSQSPSNKVTEKGKDVELRCDPISGHTALYWYRQSLGQGLEFLIYFQGNSAPDKSGLPSDRFSAERTGGSVSTLTIQRTQQEDSAVYLCASSLVGTGSNQPQHFGDGTRLSIL.

This sequence joins TRBV27 and TRBJ2-7; 12 bases match TRBD2. This CDR3 is 15 amino acids long. Germline-derived CDR1 and CDR2 are MNHEY and SMNVEV (reference sequence). The V and J ends lost 5 bases and 7 bases, in that order; junction bases with no gene match: 9. The chain's CDR3 is CASSARLAGAREQYF. CDR3 nucleotides: TGTGCCAGCAGTGCGAGACTAGCGGGAGCGAGGGAGCAGTACTTC.

This chain links TRBV28 with TRBJ1-1, with 7 bases aligning to TRBD1. This CDR3 region has 15 residues. J gave up 1 base and V 6 bases, and 8 bases lay outside the gene matches. Germline loops: CDR1 MDHEN, CDR2 SYDVKM. CDR3 protein: CASRIVDRENTEAFF. CDR3 nucleotide sequence: TGTGCCAGCAGGATTGTTGACAGGGAGAACACTGAAGCTTTCTTT.

The rearrangement links TRBV11-2 to TRBJ2-1; 11 positions match TRBD1. J lost 12 bases, V lost 5 bases, and 9 bases had no gene match. The germline CDR1 and CDR2 sequences are SGHAT and FQNNGV. CDR3 length: 14 amino acids. CDR3: CASSDGQGAFGQFF. The CDR3 nucleotides read TGTGCCAGCAGCGACGGACAGGGGGCCTTTGGGCAGTTCTTC. The full variable domain, its missing parts supplied by reference TRBV11-2 and TRBJ2-1, is EAGVAQSPRYKIIEKRQSVAFWCNPISGHATLYWYQQILGQGPKLLIQFQNNGVVDDSQLPKDRFSAERLKGVDSTLKIQPAKLEDSAVYLCASSDGQGAFGQFFGPGTRLTVL.

This rearrangement joins TRBV2 to TRBJ1-6; 7 positions match TRBD1. Trimming took 0 bases from V and 7 from J; bases not matched to a gene: 3. CDR3 size: 15 residues. The germline gives CDR1 SNHLY, CDR2 FYNNEI. The CDR3 DNA sequence: TGTGCCAGCAGTGAAGCTGCGACAGGGAATTCACCCCTCCACTTT. Translation gives CASSEAATGNSPLHF.

A note on this clone: The sample has other DNA sequences that encode this CDR3 too. The gene calls are TRBV5-6 and TRBJ1-3; D is unclear. Germline assignment: CDR1 SGHDT and CDR2 YYEEEE. The CDR3 contains 14 residues. V lost 1 base and J 1 base, leaving 6 bases between the germline ends. The CDR3: CASSLRGSGNTIYF. The CDR3 DNA reads as TGTGCCAGCAGCTTGAGAGGATCTGGAAACACCATATATTTT.

J is TRBJ2-3 and V is TRBV4-1; 9 nucleotides agree with TRBD2. The germline V gene has CDR1 MGHRA and CDR2 YSYEKL. This CDR3 is built from 16 residues. The trim removed 1 base at V and 1 base at J, leaving 3 bases unmatched. The CDR3 sequence is CASSQGRTSGTDTQYF. CDR3 nucleotides: TGCGCCAGCAGCCAAGGTCGGACTAGCGGCACAGATACGCAGTATTTT.

The chain employs TRBV10-3 and TRBJ1-1; D gene unclear. This CDR3 comprises 15 residues. V shed 0 bases and J shed 1 base, with 9 bases lying between them. In germline, CDR1 is ENHRY, CDR2 SYGVKD. CDR3 in DNA: TGTGCCATCAGTGAGTCGCCGGGGAAGAACACTGAAGCTTTCTTT. It yields the protein CAISESPGKNTEAFF.

The chain joins TRBV4-2 to TRBJ2-1, with D possibly TRBD2 on 5 matching bases. Germline CDR1 LGHNA, CDR2 YNFKEQ. V dropped 1 base and J dropped 9 bases, with 10 bases sitting between them. This CDR3 contains 13 residues. CDR3: CASSQGWEFEQFF. The CDR3 DNA is TGTGCCAGCAGCCAAGGGTGGGAGTTTGAGCAGTTCTTC.

This clone is a singleton in its sample. The chain joins TRBV5-6 to TRBJ1-5; the D is unclear. From germline, CDR1 is SGHDT and CDR2 YYEEEE. V lost 2 bases, J lost 6 bases, and 12 bases lay in between. This CDR3 has 14 amino acids. Here the CDR3 DNA reads TGTGCCAGCAGCTTTTTTGGAGGAACTCAGCCCCAGCATTTT. This codes for CASSFFGGTQPQHF.

The V call is TRBV5-1, the J call TRBJ2-5; perhaps TRBD1 as D (5 bases). With 3 bases removed from V and 5 bases from J, the gap between germline ends came to 5 bases. Germline V CDR1 and CDR2: SGHRS, YFSETQ. The CDR3 consists of 11 residues. The CDR3 here is CASSWGETQYF. CDR3 sequence (DNA): TGCGCCAGCAGCTGGGGCGAGACCCAGTACTTC.

The chain carries TRBV12-3 or TRBV12-4 and TRBJ1-1; maybe TRBD1 (5 bases). V gave up 7 bases and J gave up 3 bases, with 12 bases separating them. The CDR3 is made up of 13 amino acids. The CDR3 region is CASTLLRDTEAFF. The CDR3 nucleotides are TGTGCCAGCACCCTACTCAGGGACACTGAAGCTTTCTTT.

V is TRBV7-3 and J is TRBJ2-7; 9 bases map to TRBD2. Germline lookup yields CDR1 SGHTA and CDR2 FQGTGA. Germline trimming cut 8 bases from V and 3 bases from J; bases unmatched to any gene: 8. The CDR3 totals 14 residues. The chain's CDR3 is CASAILAGDYEQYF. The CDR3 DNA follows: TGTGCCAGCGCAATATTAGCGGGAGACTACGAGCAGTACTTC.

The chain recombines TRBV10-2 with TRBJ1-2; 7 bases are a match to TRBD1. The germline V gene encodes CDR1 WSHSY and CDR2 SAAADI. CDR3 length: 13 amino acids. Trimming removed 4 bases from V and 8 bases from J; junction bases left unmatched: 7. As DNA, the CDR3 is TGCGCCAGCAGTGCACAGGGGAGAGGCGGCTACACCTTC. Its translation is CASSAQGRGGYTF.

This chain connects TRBV19 to TRBJ2-7, with 10 bases lining up with TRBD1. V was clipped by 5 bases and J by 5 bases; unmatched bases: 9. The CDR3 is made up of 15 amino acids. Germline CDR1 LNHDA, CDR2 SQIVND (reference sequence). For the CDR3, the DNA is TGTGCCAGTAGTTCCCCGGGACAGGGGATCGACGAGCAGTACTTC. It translates to CASSSPGQGIDEQYF.

The chain couples TRBV11-2 to TRBJ1-1; 10 nucleotides line up with TRBD1. V was pared by 5 bases and J by 1 base, with 7 bases of the junction left unmatched. Germline-derived CDR1 and CDR2 are SGHAT and FQNNGV. The CDR3 has 16 amino acids. CDR3 region: CASSPTGGRWNTEAFF. In DNA, the CDR3 is TGTGCCAGCAGCCCGACAGGGGGCAGGTGGAACACTGAAGCTTTCTTT.